One sample yielded the 14 T cell receptor beta chains listed below, sequenced in a study of human T cells and chemical hapten exposure. From the RACE reads, TCRdb called clonotypes with MiXCR, one entry per CDR3 protein. Among 150,000 to 200,000 distinct CDR3 sequences listed, 14% were seen once. Specified time point: patch test 1, 2 weeks after DPC sensitization. Treatment: therapeutic diphenylcyclopropenone sensitization with weekly scalp DPC. The source material was whole blood, sampled in connection with sensitization to the hapten diphenylcyclopropenone (DPC). These receptors all come from a woman in her thirties with alopecia areata. Some clones in this sample may be carry-over from other donors' samples.

This clonotype was seen ten or more times. The chain recombines TRBV28 with TRBJ2-1; no reliable D call. This CDR3 has 15 amino acids. Germline CDR1 and CDR2: MDHEN and SYDVKM. V lost 5 bases to trimming and J lost 0 bases, with 11 bases between them. In nucleotides, the CDR3 is TGTGCCAGCAGTGCGAGCATAGCCTCCTACAATGAGCAGTTCTTC. This gives the protein CASSASIASYNEQFF.

This clonotype was seen at least ten times. The chain couples TRBV20-1 to TRBJ1-2; D gene uncertain. This CDR3 has 14 amino acids. Deletions cut 0 bases from V and 3 bases from J, with 11 bases between. Germline V lookup: CDR1 DFQATT, CDR2 SNEGSKA (reference sequence). The CDR3 protein is CSARDFKEYYGYTF. Written as DNA, the CDR3 is TGCAGTGCTAGAGATTTCAAGGAGTACTATGGCTACACCTTC.

The table lists this clonotype with many counts. V gene TRBV12-5 combines with J gene TRBJ1-1; the D gene is possibly TRBD1 (5 bases). V gave up 5 bases and J gave up 5 bases, with 15 bases separating them. This CDR3 is 14 amino acids long. CDR1 and CDR2 from the germline V gene are LGHNT and FRNRAP. For the CDR3, the DNA is TGTGCTAGTGGTCAGAACGCGGGGGGAACTGAAGCTTTCTTT. This sequence encodes CASGQNAGGTEAFF.

In this sample, this clonotype turned up a few times. The chain combines TRBV6-6 with TRBJ1-3; perhaps TRBD1 as D (6 bases). Trimming took off 2 bases at V and 3 bases at J, with 14 bases between the two ends. Germline V gives CDR1 MNHNY, CDR2 SVGAGI (reference sequence). CDR3 length: 16 residues. CDR3 DNA: TGTGCCAGCAGTTACCCACAGGGAAAAGGTGGAAACACCATATATTTT. It is translated as CASSYPQGKGGNTIYF.

This clonotype was seen many times. This chain joins TRBV6-5 and TRBJ2-1; 9 bases map to TRBD2. The trim removed 10 bases at V and 7 bases at J, leaving 11 bases unmatched. In germline, CDR1 is MNHEY, CDR2 SVGAGI. This CDR3 spans 14 amino acids. CDR3 nucleotide sequence: TGTGCCACCTCGCGGGGGGGGCCGGGTAATGAGCAGTTCTTC. Protein product: CATSRGGPGNEQFF.

At least ten counts were recorded for this clonotype. The genes are TRBV6-6 and TRBJ2-1; D is ambiguous. The V end lost 6 bases, the J end lost 0 bases, and 15 bases lay between the germline ends. The CDR3 covers 16 residues. Germline V gene data show CDR1 as MNHNY and CDR2 as SVGAGI (reference sequence). The CDR3 protein is CASRTTSRRSYNEQFF. The CDR3 nucleotides are TGTGCCAGCAGAACCACCTCCCGGCGCTCCTACAATGAGCAGTTCTTC.

In its sample, this clonotype was seen many times. This rearrangement joins TRBV20-1 to TRBJ2-4; perhaps TRBD2 as D (6 bases). This CDR3 is 13 amino acids long. From germline, CDR1 is DFQATT and CDR2 SNEGSKA (reference sequence). The V end was cut by 6 bases, the J end by 8 bases, with 17 bases between. CDR3 protein: CSARPGGVDIQYF. Here the CDR3 DNA reads TGCAGTGCCCGCCCCGGGGGAGTCGACATTCAGTACTTC.

A few counts support this clonotype. The V call is TRBV7-9, the J call TRBJ2-1; D unresolved. This CDR3 spans 13 amino acids. The V gene lost 8 bases and the J gene lost 7 bases, with 15 bases spanning the gap. Germline CDR1 and CDR2: SEHNR and FQNEAQ (reference sequence). The CDR3 nucleotides read TGTGCCAGCGTTCGGTTCGACCGGAATGAGCAGTTCTTC. As protein: CASVRFDRNEQFF.

This clonotype was seen repeatedly, ten times or more. CDR3 DNA: TGTGCCAGCAGTTTAGGGCAGGGGGGCCACAATGAGCAGTTCTTC. Its translation: CASSLGQGGHNEQFF. The chain combines TRBV12-3 or TRBV12-4 with TRBJ2-1, with a tentative D call TRBD1 (7 bases). The CDR3 consists of 15 residues. Trimming stripped 1 base from V and 5 bases from J, with 12 bases between.

A remark on this clonotype: The junction departs from germline at one end; a sequencing error may be responsible. The rearrangement links TRBV4-1 to TRBJ1-1; tentatively, D is TRBD1 (5 bases). This CDR3 is built from 14 residues. CDR1 is MGHRA and CDR2 is YSYEKL in the germline V gene. In DNA, the CDR3 is TGCGCCGGCAGCCAAGGACAACTGAACACTGAAGCTTTCTTT. Protein sequence: CAGSQGQLNTEAFF.

CDR3 in DNA: TGTGCCACCTCAGGGGGCTTGAACACTGAAGCTTTCTTT. Encoded protein: CATSGGLNTEAFF. The rearrangement joins TRBV12-3 or TRBV12-4 to TRBJ1-1; 8 nucleotides line up with TRBD1. This CDR3 has 13 residues. V dropped 10 bases and J dropped 0; count of bases not matched to a gene: 4.

This clonotype was counted only a few times. The V gene is TRBV5-1, the J gene TRBJ2-7; a weak D match, TRBD1 (6 bases). The CDR3 covers 15 residues. Looked up from germline, CDR1 is SGHRS and CDR2 is YFSETQ. Trimming removed 5 bases from V and 2 bases from J, with 17 bases in between. The CDR3 region is CASSLSNRAPYEQYF. In nucleotides, the CDR3 is TGCGCCAGCAGTTTATCTAACAGGGCCCCCTACGAGCAGTACTTC.

The rearrangement uses TRBV28 and TRBJ2-1, with D possibly being TRBD2 (5 bases). Germline V lookup: CDR1 MDHEN, CDR2 SYDVKM. This CDR3 region has 14 residues. V was pared by 1 base and J by 12 bases, with 16 bases between. CDR3 sequence (DNA): TGTGCCAGCAGTTTATCCCTTCTAGCCTTGGTGCAGTTCTTC. Translated, it gives CASSLSLLALVQFF.

The genes are TRBV9 and TRBJ2-4; D ambiguous. CDR3 size: 13 residues. Trimming took off 0 bases at V and 4 bases at J, with 5 bases between the two ends. Germline lookup yields CDR1 SGDLS and CDR2 YYNGEE. CDR3: CASSVGVKNIQYF. The CDR3 region has the DNA TGTGCCAGCAGCGTAGGGGTTAAAAACATTCAGTACTTC.